This T cell receptor beta chain was identified during a study of cytomegalovirus exposure and HLA in healthy donors (dated by TCRdb to about 2017). As for the study more broadly: An earlier analysis of about 560 of the donors reported approximately 280 Gb of sequence data and 117 million unique TCR beta sequences obtained from about 179 million T cells. The study combined high-throughput TCR immunosequencing, statistical association of individual TCRs with disease status, and machine learning to predict cytomegalovirus infection status. The aim of the study was to test whether cataloging public T cell receptors could identify signatures of past pathogen exposure. The number of typed donors differed by locus: about 620-640 for A, B, C, DRB1 and DQB1; some 500 for DQA1; 606 for DPA1; and 400 to 480 for DPB1. Of the roughly 400 genotyped donors, over 70% fell in the genetic ancestry cluster associated with self-reported Caucasian donors. A later genetic analysis used genome-wide SNP genotypes for 398 of the 666 donors, treating that subset as a discovery cohort. Along with the roughly 700-subject first cohort, a separate validation cohort of over a hundred different subjects was used. To decide whether each TCR beta V gene segment behaved as functional or pseudogenic, an earlier analysis of approximately 600 of the donors relied on high-throughput TCR beta sequencing. Roughly 310 gigabases of sequencing data and approximately 85 million unique TCR sequences were included in an early release covering about 620 HLA-typed donors. The study profiled the T cell repertoires of fewer than 850 subjects by immunosequencing and related them to cytomegalovirus serostatus. A later analysis re-analyzed previously published TCR beta repertoires from hundreds of donors and added high-resolution HLA genotyping to study TCR occurrence patterns. Every repertoire in the discovery cohort had been generated on one and the same sequencing platform. HLA typing covered class I and class II loci at four-digit resolution. Donor age, sex, ethnicity and CMV serostatus were compiled alongside the repertoire data. Four to six DR-DQ haplotypes were handled as single units for association and clustering, since linkage in the cohort was strong. Among 300 to 500 genotyped donors of the cohort, an average of roughly 230,000 unique TCR beta nucleotide sequences was sequenced per donor, of which roughly 17% were non-productive. The later analysis used no new phenotypic data to find candidate immune exposures, relying instead on TCR beta sequences and their occurrence across donors. Paper-wide results and their limitations: Broadly in line with IMGT annotations, most TCR beta V segments showed up in productive rearrangements about 90% or about 30% of the time in an earlier analysis of several hundred of the donors. According to a later analysis, most CMV-associated TCR beta chains appeared to be HLA-restricted, and the HLA associations seemed to be driven largely by CMV exposure. CMV serostatus was the only immune exposure information available for the cohort. Linkage disequilibrium might explain the correlated functional status among segregating V segments, but an unknown experimental factor could not be excluded. The sequencing pipeline was judged likely to have produced a cluster of highly shared sequence variants as a technical artifact. According to a later analysis, TCR association rates differed among HLA loci, with DRB1 alleles showing the most associated TCRs and HLA-C alleles showing the fewest. Most TCR sequences were observed very rarely across donors, whereas some public TCRs were present in many individuals. The authors suggested that the approach could potentially be generalized to other disease states and immunological phenotypes. The study listed 150 to 200 TCR beta chains as associated with cytomegalovirus. Around 16 rarely observed V segments, including chromosome 9 orphons, were excluded from the earlier analysis of approximately 500 of the donors because counts were too low. In a later analysis, HLA-associated TCR beta chains showed more clonal expansion and lower generation probabilities than non-associated chains that were equally common. Some IMGT-functional V segments, including TRBV6-2 and TRBV6-3, could not be distinguished by the 87-base-pair reads and were therefore excluded. A further reported finding was that TCR beta sequences accurately predicted the HLA-A and HLA-B alleles for most subjects in the first cohort. Compared with the roughly 720-donor mean, donors in an Asian-associated ancestry cluster had fewer N-insertions in productive TCRs, according to a later genetic analysis. Specific HLA alleles were associated with roughly 17,000 TCR beta sequences at a false discovery rate of 0.05 in a later analysis. The classifier was reported to diagnose cytomegalovirus status with high specificity and sensitivity in both the original and validation cohorts. In vitro tests confirmed that a few of the cytomegalovirus-associated TCR beta chains recognize cytomegalovirus antigens. When HLA alleles, especially DR and DQ, strongly co-occurred, TCR associations were difficult to assign to individual alleles. In this cohort, only TCR beta chains were sequenced, and detectable features were limited by the absence of alpha or paired-chain data. Sequencing depth was assumed to be roughly uniform across donors in the presence/absence analyses, though that assumption may not hold. Because HLA typing was missing for some donors at each locus, association tests included only the typed subset. According to a later analysis, parvovirus B19, influenza, CMV and Epstein-Barr virus appeared linked to several top co-occurrence clusters. V-gene and J-gene trimming of TCR beta chains was associated with a missense DCLRE1C variant in a later genetic analysis, and the association was replicated in an independent cohort.

Receptor amplification or capture employed the immunoSEQ multiplex PCR assay. The multiplex PCR relied on a mix of 60 forward primers for TCR Vbeta segments and 13 reverse primers for TCR Jbeta segments. Amplification of the CDR3 region of rearranged TCR beta genes was performed with a multiplex PCR assay on genomic DNA. On the Illumina HiSeq System, the amplified TCR beta libraries were sequenced as 87-base-pair reads. As for the original processing: Across the 670 or so repertoires, a later analysis counted roughly 84 million unique TCR beta chains, 9.5 million to 12 million of which were shared by at least two donors. A nearest-neighbor algorithm error-corrected the raw reads and collapsed the reads into unique sequences, merging closely related sequences to remove PCR and sequencing errors. To assign V, D and J gene segments, CDR3 sequences were aligned to IMGT reference sequences. For a sequence to be retained, a match of at least six nucleotides to both a V gene segment and a J gene segment was required. Rearrangements were called productive when the CDR3 lacked stop codons and stayed in frame with V and J; all others were non-productive. CDR3 was defined by IMGT convention, running from the second conserved V-encoded cysteine to the conserved J-encoded phenylalanine. The earlier analysis of approximately 590 of the donors excluded any sequence lacking an unambiguous match to a single V gene segment. In an earlier analysis of some 590 of the donors, a V segment was called functional when productive rearrangements were above 56.7%, and segregating when the standard deviation between donors exceeded 5%. A statistical classification framework was built for diagnosing cytomegalovirus status from the catalog of TCR beta chain sequences. A later analysis assigned V and J genes by comparing TCR nucleotide sequences with IMGT/GENE-DB human TR gene sequences. In a later analysis, CDR3 sequences and most-parsimonious VDJ recombination scenarios were assigned using the TCRdist pipeline. In a later analysis, every TCR beta chain was defined by the combination of its CDR3 amino acid sequence and its V-gene family, and reads without a unique V-gene family were dropped. To address suspected cross-contamination and a sequencing artifact, a later analysis removed 592 highly shared, low-generation-probability nucleotide sequences. A later analysis calculated a clonal expansion index for each public chain from normalized within-repertoire ranks of inferred template counts. A later analysis computed generation probabilities with a VDJ recombination model fitted to out-of-frame rearrangements, and checked the results against IGoR. In a later analysis, hypergeometric tests were used to score TCR-TCR, TCR-HLA and TCR-CMV co-occurrence, with a repertoire-size bias correction applied to TCR pairs. A later analysis estimated false discovery rates by permuting HLA or CMV assignments 20 times. In a later analysis, co-occurring TCRs were grouped with DBSCAN, and TCRdist sequence similarity was added when clustering was performed within HLA-allele-positive subsets. For co-occurrence clustering, repertoires with fewer than 30,000 or more than 120,000 public chains were excluded, along with four to six repertoires with anomalous nucleotide sharing. TCRdb's version of the immuneACCESS table is confined to in-frame rearrangements and falls short of the full clone set. An unresolved V gene accounts for under half of the shortfall where checked; the remainder is of unknown origin. V, J and clone size derive from that table, while D and trimming were established from the DNA sequence. For this sample the table gives approximately 190,000 clones, of which about 77% were detected only once. Less than 2.5% of the sample is in the top ten clones.

Unmatched junction bases come to 10, with V trimmed by 2 bases and J by 6 bases. From cysteine to phenylalanine, the CDR3 is 16 amino acids long. The sequence is cut down to CDR3 DNA, 48 bases in frame from base 1. CDR1 and CDR2 are read off the germline V gene (reference sequence) as LNHNV and YYDKDF. This clone was observed a single time. There is no known antigen for this receptor. No base quality information exists; no much larger clone differs at one position. The cohort comprised 666 healthy bone marrow donors. At the time of sampling, every cohort member was nominally healthy, though immune exposures that went unrecorded were likely present. The donor tested CMV seropositive, placing the donor among the 310 or so seropositive members of the cohort. A peripheral blood sample was provided by each donor, and peripheral blood mononuclear cells were used for TCR beta sequencing. The Qiagen DNeasy Blood Extraction Kit was used to extract genomic DNA from the blood cell samples.

Recombination linked TRBV15 to TRBJ2-7, and 10 junctional nucleotides match TRBD2. The sequencing sample was made of PBMCs. The sequence was obtained from a woman aged 25 to 39 in good health and CMV-seropositive. The CDR3 in this case is CATSRSAGGYESEQYF. The DNA sequence is given as TGTGCCACCAGCAGATCAGCGGGAGGGTACGAGTCCGAGCAGTACTTC.